A single sample is the source of the 5 T cell receptor beta chains below, sequenced in a study of Ad26.COV2.S vaccination and SARS-CoV-2 variants. Produced via immunoSEQ multiplex PCR; TCRdb's table is partial and in-frame only. In the table there are about 400,000 clones, 80% to 95% of which are singletons. Stated treatment: roughly 18 received Ad26.COV2.S at low or high dose, single or two shots; five or six received placebo; per-sample allocation not given. Day 63 after the first vaccine or placebo injection was the time point for sampling. Here the sequenced sample was peripheral blood, taken in a trial of Ad26.COV2.S vaccine versus placebo. The receptor set was obtained from a person between 18 and 65 years old who received the Ad26.COV2.S COVID-19 vaccine or a placebo.

The J gene is TRBJ1-4, the V gene TRBV30; unclear D gene. The germline CDR1 and CDR2 sequences are GTSNPN and SVGIG (reference sequence). Trimming stripped 3 bases from V and 8 bases from J, with 10 bases between. The CDR3 runs 12 residues. The CDR3 DNA reads TGTGCCTGGAGCCGCCCGGTAGAAAAACTGTTTTTT. It yields the protein CAWSRPVEKLFF.

The chain couples TRBV2 to TRBJ2-3, with 11 bases aligning to TRBD2. V lost 3 bases, J lost 1 base, and 9 bases stayed unmatched. The CDR3 is 18 amino acids. Germline V gives CDR1 SNHLY, CDR2 FYNNEI. The CDR3 region is CASSDSIAGGPGTDTQYF. CDR3 nucleotides: TGTGCCAGCAGTGATTCAATAGCGGGGGGGCCGGGCACAGATACGCAGTATTTT.

As concerns this clone: The CDR3 does not close with the conserved phenylalanine or tryptophan, likely indicating a read error. The chain joins TRBV27 to TRBJ2-7; possible D gene TRBD1, 5 bases. This CDR3 region has 14 residues. Per the germline V gene, CDR1 is MNHEY and CDR2 is SMNVEV (reference sequence). V shed 2 bases and J shed 5 bases, with 13 bases lying between them. CDR3 DNA: TGTGCCAGCAGTTTAGGGGTAAGGGGCCACGAGCAGTACCTC. It is translated as CASSLGVRGHEQYL.

J is TRBJ1-2 and V is TRBV19; D is possibly TRBD1 (5 bases). The CDR3 sequence is 12 residues long. Germline V gene sequence: CDR1 LNHDA, CDR2 SQIVND (reference sequence). Deletions cut 6 bases from V and 5 bases from J, with 10 bases between. This CDR3 is CASSGQTYGYTF. CDR3 in DNA: TGTGCCAGTAGCGGACAAACATATGGCTACACCTTC.

The chain joins TRBV10-3 to TRBJ1-1; the D gene is possibly TRBD1 (5 bases). V dropped 8 bases and J dropped 1 base, with 11 bases sitting between them. The CDR3 spans 13 residues. Germline V gene sequence: CDR1 ENHRY, CDR2 SYGVKD. This CDR3 reads CAIVQESNTEAFF. The CDR3 DNA sequence: TGTGCCATCGTACAGGAATCGAACACTGAAGCTTTCTTT.